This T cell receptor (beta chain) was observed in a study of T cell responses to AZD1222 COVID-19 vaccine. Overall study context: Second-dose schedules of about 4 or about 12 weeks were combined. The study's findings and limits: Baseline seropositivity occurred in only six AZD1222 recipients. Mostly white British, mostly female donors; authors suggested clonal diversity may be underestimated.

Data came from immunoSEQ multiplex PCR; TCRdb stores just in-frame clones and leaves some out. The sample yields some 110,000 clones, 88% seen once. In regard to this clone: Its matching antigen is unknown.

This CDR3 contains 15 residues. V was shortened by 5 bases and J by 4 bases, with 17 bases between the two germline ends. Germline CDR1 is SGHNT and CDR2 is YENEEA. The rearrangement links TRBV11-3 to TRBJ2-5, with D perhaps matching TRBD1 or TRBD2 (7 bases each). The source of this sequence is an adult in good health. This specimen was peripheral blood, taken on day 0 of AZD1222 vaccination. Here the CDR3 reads CASSPYRGGGETQYF. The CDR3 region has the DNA TGTGCCAGCAGCCCGTACAGGGGAGGGGGAGAGACCCAGTACTTC.